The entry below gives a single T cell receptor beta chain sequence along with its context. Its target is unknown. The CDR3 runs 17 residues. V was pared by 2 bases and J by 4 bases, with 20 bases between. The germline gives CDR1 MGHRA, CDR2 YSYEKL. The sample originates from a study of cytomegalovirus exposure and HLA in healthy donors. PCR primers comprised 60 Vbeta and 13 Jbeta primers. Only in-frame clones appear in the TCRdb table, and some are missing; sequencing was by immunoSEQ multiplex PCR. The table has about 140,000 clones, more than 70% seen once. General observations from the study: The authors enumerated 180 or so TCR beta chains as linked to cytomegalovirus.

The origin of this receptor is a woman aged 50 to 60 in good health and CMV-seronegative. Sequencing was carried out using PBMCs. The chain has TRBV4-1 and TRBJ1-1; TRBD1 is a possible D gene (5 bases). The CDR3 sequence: CASSQPRRGKKGTEAFF. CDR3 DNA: TGCGCCAGCAGCCAACCCCGGCGGGGGAAAAAAGGCACTGAAGCTTTCTTT.